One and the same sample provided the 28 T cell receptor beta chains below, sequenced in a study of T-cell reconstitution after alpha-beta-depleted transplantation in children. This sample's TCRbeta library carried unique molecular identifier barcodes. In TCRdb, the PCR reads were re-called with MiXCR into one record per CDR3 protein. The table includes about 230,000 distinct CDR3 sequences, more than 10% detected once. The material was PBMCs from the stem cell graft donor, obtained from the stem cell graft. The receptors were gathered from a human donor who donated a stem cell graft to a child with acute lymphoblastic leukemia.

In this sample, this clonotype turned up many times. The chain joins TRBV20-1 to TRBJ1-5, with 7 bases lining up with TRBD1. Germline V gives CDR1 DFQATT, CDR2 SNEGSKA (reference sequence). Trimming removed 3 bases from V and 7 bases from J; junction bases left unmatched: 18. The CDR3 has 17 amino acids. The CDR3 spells CSASPSFGRGGEQPQHF. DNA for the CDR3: TGCAGTGCTAGCCCAAGTTTCGGCAGGGGGGGAGAGCAGCCCCAGCATTTT.

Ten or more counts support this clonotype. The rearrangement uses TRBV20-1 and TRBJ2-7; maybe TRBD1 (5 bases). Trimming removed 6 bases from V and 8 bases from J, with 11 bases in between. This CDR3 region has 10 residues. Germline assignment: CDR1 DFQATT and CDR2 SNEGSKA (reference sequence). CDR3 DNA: TGCAGTGCCAAGGGGCGGAAGCAGTACTTC. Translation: CSAKGRKQYF.

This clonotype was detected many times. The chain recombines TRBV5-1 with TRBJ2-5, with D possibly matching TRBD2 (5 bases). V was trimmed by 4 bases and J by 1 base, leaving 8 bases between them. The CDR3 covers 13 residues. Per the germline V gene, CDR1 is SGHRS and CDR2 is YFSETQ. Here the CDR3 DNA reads TGCGCCAGCAGCGTGGGAGTCCAAGAGACCCAGTACTTC. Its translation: CASSVGVQETQYF.

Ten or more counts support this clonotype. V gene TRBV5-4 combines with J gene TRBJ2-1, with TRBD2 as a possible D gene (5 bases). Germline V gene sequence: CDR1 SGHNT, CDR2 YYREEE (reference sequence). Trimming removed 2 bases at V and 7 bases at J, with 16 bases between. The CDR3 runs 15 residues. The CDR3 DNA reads TGTGCCAGCAGCTTCCCGGCGGGCCCGGCGAATGAGCAGTTCTTC. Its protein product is CASSFPAGPANEQFF. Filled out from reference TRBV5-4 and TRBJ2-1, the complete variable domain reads ETGVTQSPTHLIKTRGQQVTLRCSSQSGHNTVSWYQQALGQGPQFIFQYYREEENGRGNFPPRFSGLQFPNYSSELNVNALELDDSALYLCASSFPAGPANEQFFGPGTRLTVL.

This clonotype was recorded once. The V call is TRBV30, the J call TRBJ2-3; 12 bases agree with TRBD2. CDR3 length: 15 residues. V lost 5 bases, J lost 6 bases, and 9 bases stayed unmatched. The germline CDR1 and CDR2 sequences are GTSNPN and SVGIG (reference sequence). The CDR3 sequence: CAWWGRTSGADTQYF. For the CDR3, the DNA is TGTGCCTGGTGGGGCCGGACTAGCGGGGCGGATACGCAGTATTTT.

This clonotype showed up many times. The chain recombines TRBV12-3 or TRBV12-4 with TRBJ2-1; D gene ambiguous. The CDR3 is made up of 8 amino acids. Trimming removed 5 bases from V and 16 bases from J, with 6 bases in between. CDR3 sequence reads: CASSPHFF. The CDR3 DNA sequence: TGTGCCAGCAGTCCCCATTTCTTC.

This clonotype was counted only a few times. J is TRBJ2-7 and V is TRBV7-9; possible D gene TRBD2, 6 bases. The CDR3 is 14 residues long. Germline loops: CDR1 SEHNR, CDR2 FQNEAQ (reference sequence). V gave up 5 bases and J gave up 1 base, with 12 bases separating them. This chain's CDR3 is CASSPGGISYEQYF. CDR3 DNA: TGTGCCAGCAGCCCCGGCGGGATTTCCTACGAGCAGTACTTC.

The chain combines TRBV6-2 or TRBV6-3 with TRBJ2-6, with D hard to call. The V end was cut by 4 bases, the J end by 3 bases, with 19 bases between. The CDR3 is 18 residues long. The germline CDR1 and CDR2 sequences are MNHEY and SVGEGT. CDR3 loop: CASSSRMAAFVGANVLTF. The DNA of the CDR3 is TGTGCCAGCAGTTCAAGAATGGCAGCTTTCGTTGGGGCCAACGTCCTGACTTTC.

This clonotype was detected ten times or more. CDR3 amino acids: CASSVEGNYEQYF. For the CDR3, the DNA is TGTGCCAGCAGCGTAGAAGGGAACTACGAGCAGTACTTC. V gene TRBV9 combines with J gene TRBJ2-7, with D hard to call. This CDR3 is built from 13 residues. Trimming pared 0 bases from V and 3 bases from J, leaving 7 bases between. CDR1 is SGDLS and CDR2 is YYNGEE in the germline V gene.

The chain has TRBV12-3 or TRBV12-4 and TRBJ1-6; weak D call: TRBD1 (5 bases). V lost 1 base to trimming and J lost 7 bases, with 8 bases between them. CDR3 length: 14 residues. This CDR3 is CASSLEGQNSPLHF. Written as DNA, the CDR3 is TGTGCCAGCAGTTTAGAGGGGCAGAATTCACCCCTCCACTTT.

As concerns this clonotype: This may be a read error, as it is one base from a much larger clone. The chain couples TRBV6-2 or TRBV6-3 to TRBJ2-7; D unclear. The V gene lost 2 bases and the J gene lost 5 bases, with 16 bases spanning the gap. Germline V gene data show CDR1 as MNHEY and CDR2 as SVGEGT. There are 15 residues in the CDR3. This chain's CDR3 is CASSYEPVRGHEQYF. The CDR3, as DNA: TGTGCCAGCAGTTACGAGCCCGTGAGAGGCCACGAGCAGTACTTC.

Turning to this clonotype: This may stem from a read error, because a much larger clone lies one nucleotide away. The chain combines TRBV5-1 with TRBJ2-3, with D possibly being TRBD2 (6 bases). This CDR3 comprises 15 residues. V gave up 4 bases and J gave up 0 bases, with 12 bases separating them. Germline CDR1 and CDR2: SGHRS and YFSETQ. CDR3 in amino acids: CASSLIGGSTDTQYF. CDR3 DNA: TGCGCCAGCAGCCTGATAGGAGGGAGCACAGATACGCAGTATTTT.

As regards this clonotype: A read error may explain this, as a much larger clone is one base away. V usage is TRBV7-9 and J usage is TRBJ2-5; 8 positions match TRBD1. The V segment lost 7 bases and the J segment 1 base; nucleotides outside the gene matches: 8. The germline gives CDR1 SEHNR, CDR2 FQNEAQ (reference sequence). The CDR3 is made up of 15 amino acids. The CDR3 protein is CASTLLGQAQETQYF. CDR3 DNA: TGTGCCAGCACCCTACTGGGACAGGCCCAAGAGACCCAGTACTTC.

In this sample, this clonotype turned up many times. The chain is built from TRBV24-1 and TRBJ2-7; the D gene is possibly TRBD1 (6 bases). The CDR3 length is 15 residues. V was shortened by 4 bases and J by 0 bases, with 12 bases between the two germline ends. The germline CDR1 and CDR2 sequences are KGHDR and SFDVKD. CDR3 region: CATSDPRDISYEQYF. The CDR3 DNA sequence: TGTGCCACCAGTGACCCCCGGGACATCTCCTACGAGCAGTACTTC.

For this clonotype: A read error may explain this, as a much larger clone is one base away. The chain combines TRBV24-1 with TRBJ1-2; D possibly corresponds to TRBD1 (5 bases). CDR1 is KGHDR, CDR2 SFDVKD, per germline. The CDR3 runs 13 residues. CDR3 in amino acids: CATSDPGDYGDTF. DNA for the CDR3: TGTGCCACCAGTGACCCCGGGGACTATGGCGACACCTTC.

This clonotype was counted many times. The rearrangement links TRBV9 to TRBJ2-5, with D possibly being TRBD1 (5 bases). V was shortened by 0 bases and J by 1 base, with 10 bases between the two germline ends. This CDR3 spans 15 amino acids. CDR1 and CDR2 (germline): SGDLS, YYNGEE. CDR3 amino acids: CASSVEGAGQETQYF. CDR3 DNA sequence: TGTGCCAGCAGCGTAGAAGGGGCAGGCCAAGAGACCCAGTACTTC.

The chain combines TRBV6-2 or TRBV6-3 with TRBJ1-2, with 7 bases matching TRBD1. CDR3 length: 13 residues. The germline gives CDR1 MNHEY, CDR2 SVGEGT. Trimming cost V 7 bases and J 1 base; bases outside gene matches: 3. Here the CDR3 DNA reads TGTGCCAGCACCGACAGGGTTAACTATGGCTACACCTTC. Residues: CASTDRVNYGYTF.

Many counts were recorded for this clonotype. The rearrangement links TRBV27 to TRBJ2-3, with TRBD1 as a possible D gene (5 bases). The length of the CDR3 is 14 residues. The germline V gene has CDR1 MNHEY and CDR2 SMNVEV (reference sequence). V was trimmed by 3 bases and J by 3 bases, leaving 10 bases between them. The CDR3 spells CASSFIDRTDTQYF. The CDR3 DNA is TGTGCCAGCAGTTTTATCGACAGAACAGATACGCAGTATTTT.

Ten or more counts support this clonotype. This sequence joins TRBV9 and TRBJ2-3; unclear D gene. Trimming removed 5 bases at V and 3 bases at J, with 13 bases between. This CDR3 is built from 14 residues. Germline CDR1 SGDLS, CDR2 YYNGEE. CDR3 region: CASSPGSGTDTQYF. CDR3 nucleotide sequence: TGTGCCAGCAGTCCCGGGTCTGGAACAGATACGCAGTATTTT.

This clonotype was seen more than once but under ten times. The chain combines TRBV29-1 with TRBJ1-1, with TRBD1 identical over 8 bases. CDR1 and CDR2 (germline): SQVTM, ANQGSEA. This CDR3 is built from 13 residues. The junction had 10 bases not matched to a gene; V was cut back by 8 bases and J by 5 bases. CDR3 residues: CSSYSGGETEAFF. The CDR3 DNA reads TGCAGCTCATACTCAGGGGGCGAGACTGAAGCTTTCTTT.

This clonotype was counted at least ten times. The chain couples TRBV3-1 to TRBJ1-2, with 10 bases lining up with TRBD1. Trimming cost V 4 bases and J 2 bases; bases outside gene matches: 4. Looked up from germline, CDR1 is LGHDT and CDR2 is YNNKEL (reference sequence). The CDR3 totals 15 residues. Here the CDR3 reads CASSLGDRGNYGYTF. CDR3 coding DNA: TGTGCCAGCAGCCTTGGGGACAGGGGAAACTATGGCTACACCTTC.

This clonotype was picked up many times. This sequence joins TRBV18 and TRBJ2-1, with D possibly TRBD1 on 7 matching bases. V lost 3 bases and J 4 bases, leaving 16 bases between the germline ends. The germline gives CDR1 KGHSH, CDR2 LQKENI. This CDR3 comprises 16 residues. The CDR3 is CASSPPGGGAYNEQFF. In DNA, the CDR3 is TGTGCCAGCTCACCCCCAGGAGGGGGCGCTTACAATGAGCAGTTCTTC.

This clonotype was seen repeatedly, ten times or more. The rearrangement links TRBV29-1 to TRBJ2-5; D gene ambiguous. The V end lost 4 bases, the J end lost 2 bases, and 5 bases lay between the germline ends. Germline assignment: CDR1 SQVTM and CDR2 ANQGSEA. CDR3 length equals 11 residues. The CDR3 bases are TGCAGCGTTGCACCTCAAGAGACCCAGTACTTC. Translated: CSVAPQETQYF.

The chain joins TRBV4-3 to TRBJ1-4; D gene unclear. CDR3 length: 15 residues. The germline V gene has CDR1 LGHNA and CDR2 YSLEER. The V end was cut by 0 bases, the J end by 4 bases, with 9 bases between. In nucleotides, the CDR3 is TGCGCCAGCAGCCAAGATGCGGGCCTTAATGAAAAACTGTTTTTT. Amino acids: CASSQDAGLNEKLFF.

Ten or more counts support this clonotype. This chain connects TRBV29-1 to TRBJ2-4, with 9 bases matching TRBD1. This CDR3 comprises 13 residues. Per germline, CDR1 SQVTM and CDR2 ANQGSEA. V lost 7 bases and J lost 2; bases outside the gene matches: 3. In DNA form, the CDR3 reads TGCAGCGCGGGGACAGGGTCCAAAAACATTCAGTACTTC. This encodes CSAGTGSKNIQYF.

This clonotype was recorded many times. CDR3 coding DNA: TGTGCCAGCAGCCGTCAGGATTACAATGAGCAGTTCTTC. It encodes CASSRQDYNEQFF. The gene calls are TRBV7-9 and TRBJ2-1; D call uncertain. V lost 5 bases and J lost 4, with 9 bases in between. Per germline, CDR1 SEHNR and CDR2 FQNEAQ (reference sequence). This CDR3 region has 13 residues.

In DNA form, the CDR3 reads TGTGCCACCAGCCCCCGCATAGCGGGAAGGTACAATGAGCAGTTCTTC. Amino acids: CATSPRIAGRYNEQFF. The chain employs TRBV15 and TRBJ2-1, with TRBD2 identical over 8 bases. CDR3 length: 16 amino acids. Trimming cost V 5 bases and J 4 bases; bases outside gene matches: 10. Per germline, CDR1 LNHNV and CDR2 YYDKDF (reference sequence).

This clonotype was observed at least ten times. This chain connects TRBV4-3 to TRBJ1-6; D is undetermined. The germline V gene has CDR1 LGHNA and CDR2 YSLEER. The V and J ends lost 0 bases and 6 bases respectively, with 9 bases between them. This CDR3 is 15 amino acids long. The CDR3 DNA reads TGCGCCAGCAGCCAAGAAAGGGTTCTTAATTCACCCCTCCACTTT. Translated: CASSQERVLNSPLHF.